Listed below are T cell receptor beta chains from one sample, sequenced in a study of T cell responses to AZD1222 COVID-19 vaccine. The repertoire was sequenced with immunoSEQ multiplex PCR; TCRdb's copy has only in-frame clones and lacks some. The profile shows tens of thousands of clones, approximately 88% of them singletons. The sample consisted of peripheral blood, taken 28 days after the second AZD1222 dose. The source of these receptors is an adult who received the AZD1222 COVID-19 vaccine. The CDR3 runs from the conserved cysteine through the conserved F or W. D genes are given only for firm matches. Clone size is shown for a subset of rows, as once, few, many or a class of expanded clone.

CDR3 protein	CDR3 DNA	D gene	V gene	J gene	clone size
CASSLATNTGELFF	TGTGCCAGCAGCTTAGCGACGAACACCGGGGAGCTGTTTTTT	.	TRBV7-6	TRBJ2-2	.
CASSQETGPVIEQYF	TGTGCCAGCAGCCAGGAGACAGGCCCTGTAATCGAGCAGTACTTC	.	TRBV4-2	TRBJ2-7	.
CSVEGTGVRKLFF	TGCAGCGTTGAAGGGACAGGGGTCCGAAAACTGTTTTTT	TRBD1	TRBV29-1	TRBJ1-4	.
CASSLLAGGYTQYF	TGTGCCAGCAGTTTACTAGCGGGGGGCTATACGCAGTATTTT	TRBD2	TRBV28	TRBJ2-3	.
CSASGLGGWNTEAFF	TGCAGTGCTAGTGGTCTTGGGGGTTGGAACACTGAAGCTTTCTTT	.	TRBV20-1	TRBJ1-1	.
CASSPGGMAGGANTEAFF	TGTGCCAGCAGCCCTGGGGGGATGGCAGGGGGCGCGAACACTGAAGCTTTCTTT	TRBD1	TRBV9	TRBJ1-1	.
CASSERGGVQEAFF	TGTGCCAGCAGTGAGAGGGGCGGCGTTCAAGAAGCTTTCTTT	.	TRBV2	TRBJ1-1	.
CASSFTWNTEAFF	TGTGCCAGTAGTTTTACCTGGAACACTGAAGCTTTCTTT	.	TRBV19	TRBJ1-1	.
CSVELRAGTEAFF	TGCAGCGTTGAACTCCGCGCCGGCACTGAAGCTTTCTTT	.	TRBV29-1	TRBJ1-1	once
CASRPPGRADTQYF	TGTGCCAGCAGACCTCCGGGCAGGGCAGATACGCAGTATTTT	.	TRBV28	TRBJ2-3	medium-sized
CASSHPDRGETQYF	TGTGCCAGCAGCCATCCAGACAGGGGTGAGACCCAGTACTTC	TRBD1	TRBV11-2	TRBJ2-5	.
CASSVLSSGGPAYNEQFF	TGTGCCAGCAGCGTACTGTCTAGCGGAGGACCCGCGTACAATGAGCAGTTCTTC	TRBD2	TRBV9	TRBJ2-1	.
CASSLVGMNTEAFF	TGTGCCAGCAGCTTAGTTGGTATGAACACTGAAGCTTTCTTT	.	TRBV7-9	TRBJ1-1	.
CASSKALSGANVLTF	TGTGCCAGCAGCAAAGCCCTCTCTGGGGCCAACGTCCTGACTTTC	.	TRBV7-9	TRBJ2-6	.
CASSEVSGTGVSSPLHF	TGTGCCAGCAGTGAAGTCTCCGGGACAGGGGTATCTTCACCCCTCCACTTT	TRBD1	TRBV6-1	TRBJ1-6	.
CASSSQRAGNTGELFF	TGTGCCAGCAGCTCCCAACGAGCGGGGAACACCGGGGAGCTGTTTTTT	.	TRBV6-4	TRBJ2-2	.
CASSLTGRQASGPDTIYF	TGTGCCAGCAGCTTAACCGGCAGGCAAGCTTCTGGACCGGACACCATATATTTT	.	TRBV7-3	TRBJ1-3	.
CASSWRGPDTQYF	TGTGCCAGCAGTTGGAGGGGACCTGATACGCAGTATTTT	.	TRBV12-3/TRBV12-4	TRBJ2-3	.
CASSFLGIGGETEAFF	TGTGCCAGCAGTTTCCTGGGGATAGGGGGAGAGACTGAAGCTTTCTTT	.	TRBV27	TRBJ1-1	.